The clone carrying this TCR beta chain was found a few times. The source of the sample is a study of response to subunit inactivated influenza vaccine. The germline V gene encodes CDR1 MNHEY and CDR2 SVGAGI. The V and J ends lost 0 bases and 2 bases respectively, with 11 bases between them. The CDR3 sequence is 16 residues long. TCRdb used MiXCR to reprocess the RT-PCR reads, holding one entry per CDR3 protein. The table records over 650,000 distinct CDR3 sequences, around a sixth of them present only once. This clonotype originated in a man between 45 and 60 years old who received an inactivated influenza vaccine. The sequencing used PBMCs from blood, collected 5 days after vaccination. The chain links TRBV6-5 to TRBJ1-3; no firm D call. CDR3 amino acids: CASSYSSRVAGNTIYF. CDR3 coding DNA: TGTGCCAGCAGTTACTCAAGTAGGGTTGCTGGAAACACCATATATTTT.